This passage covers 11 T cell receptor beta chains from one sample sequenced in a study of T cell responses to AZD1222 COVID-19 vaccine. Profiled with immunoSEQ multiplex PCR; TCRdb holds only in-frame clones, not every one. The table has about 78,000 clones, 65% to 85% seen once; the top ten hold 2.9%. The sample here was peripheral blood, taken on day 0 of AZD1222 vaccination. These receptors were obtained from an adult in good health.

The chain is built from TRBV10-2 and TRBJ1-1; TRBD1 might be the D (5 bases). Trimming left V 10 bases short and J 5 bases short, with 23 bases between. The CDR3 has 15 amino acids. The germline gives CDR1 WSHSY, CDR2 SAAADI. CDR3 sequence: CATQGDPEKGTEAFF. The CDR3 DNA sequence: TGCGCCACCCAGGGTGACCCAGAGAAAGGAACTGAAGCTTTCTTT.

This rearrangement joins TRBV7-8 to TRBJ1-6; 12 nucleotides line up with TRBD1. J was trimmed by 6 bases and V by 5 bases; bases with no gene match: 5. The germline CDR1 and CDR2 sequences are SGHVS and FQNEAQ. There are 16 residues in the CDR3. DNA of the CDR3: TGTGCCAGCAGCGAGAGGGACAGGGGGCGTAATTCACCCCTCCACTTT. Amino acids: CASSERDRGRNSPLHF.

The V and J genes are TRBV6-5 and TRBJ2-7, with D maybe TRBD1 (5 bases). Looked up from germline, CDR1 is MNHEY and CDR2 is SVGAGI. The CDR3 spans 12 residues. Trimming removed 2 bases from V and 6 bases from J, with 8 bases in between. CDR3 nucleotides: TGTGCCAGCAGTTACGGGGCAGGCGAGCAGTACTTC. Protein: CASSYGAGEQYF.

J is TRBJ2-1 and V is TRBV9; D may correspond to TRBD1 or TRBD2 (6 bases each). The CDR3 consists of 15 residues. Trimming took off 4 bases at V and 4 bases at J, with 15 bases between the two ends. Per the germline V gene, CDR1 is SGDLS and CDR2 is YYNGEE. CDR3 loop: CASSYSQGGYNEQFF. The CDR3 bases are TGTGCCAGCAGCTATTCTCAAGGGGGGTACAATGAGCAGTTCTTC.

This sequence joins TRBV5-1 and TRBJ2-1, with TRBD1 identical over 12 bases. The CDR3 runs 19 residues. V lost 0 bases to trimming and J lost 0 bases; unmatched junction nucleotides: 7. CDR1 SGHRS and CDR2 YFSETQ come from the germline V gene. Written as DNA, the CDR3 is TGCGCCAGCAGCTTGGCTGGGACAGGGGGCTCCAGCTCCTACAATGAGCAGTTCTTC. Its protein is CASSLAGTGGSSSYNEQFF.

The chain links TRBV2 to TRBJ1-1, with TRBD1 identical over 7 bases. Germline V lookup: CDR1 SNHLY, CDR2 FYNNEI. V gave up 7 bases and J gave up 0 bases; unmatched junction bases: 5. The CDR3 contains 14 residues. In nucleotides, the CDR3 is TGTGCCAGCATGGGGGACAGATTGAACACTGAAGCTTTCTTT. Amino acid sequence: CASMGDRLNTEAFF.

V gene TRBV7-2 combines with J gene TRBJ1-2; 9 positions match TRBD1. V dropped 0 bases and J dropped 5; count of bases not matched to a gene: 4. Germline-derived CDR1 and CDR2 are SGHTA and FQGNSA. The CDR3 contains 15 residues. The CDR3 is CASSLARDREYGYTF. The CDR3 DNA reads as TGTGCCAGCAGCTTAGCGCGGGACAGGGAGTATGGCTACACCTTC.

The chain uses TRBV27 and TRBJ1-1; 8 bases agree with TRBD1. The germline V gene has CDR1 MNHEY and CDR2 SMNVEV (reference sequence). The length of the CDR3 is 15 residues. The J segment lost 2 bases and the V segment lost 3 bases, leaving 5 bases of the junction unmatched. CDR3 in amino acids: CASSFVSGGNTEAFF. As DNA, the CDR3 is TGTGCCAGCAGTTTCGTGTCAGGGGGCAACACTGAAGCTTTCTTT.

The chain has TRBV6-4 and TRBJ2-1; 9 nucleotides match TRBD2. The CDR3 sequence is 15 residues long. From germline, CDR1 is MRHNA and CDR2 SNTAGT. After removal of 2 bases from V and 10 bases from J, the junction contained 9 bases not matched to a gene. CDR3 protein: CASSDGREGLSEQFF. DNA for the CDR3: TGTGCCAGCAGTGACGGGCGGGAGGGGTTGAGCGAGCAGTTCTTC.

This chain connects TRBV5-1 to TRBJ2-3, with 10 bases that match TRBD2. The CDR3 totals 16 residues. Germline CDR1 SGHRS, CDR2 YFSETQ. V was pared by 1 base and J by 0 bases, with 2 bases of the junction left unmatched. CDR3 region: CASSLQRGGSTDTQYF. The CDR3, as DNA: TGCGCCAGCAGCTTGCAGCGGGGGGGTAGCACAGATACGCAGTATTTT.

This rearrangement joins TRBV6-2 or TRBV6-3 to TRBJ1-1; no clear D. There are 13 residues in the CDR3. Germline V gene sequence: CDR1 MNHEY, CDR2 SVGEGT. The V end lost 5 bases, the J end lost 1 base, and 8 bases lay between the germline ends. In DNA form, the CDR3 reads TGTGCCAGCAGTGAGGTCGGGAACACTGAAGCTTTCTTT. This codes for CASSEVGNTEAFF.